This entry lists 4 T cell receptor beta chains sequenced from one sample in a study of identical twins. TCRdb passed the 5' RACE reads through MiXCR, listing each CDR3 protein once. The data hold hundreds of thousands of distinct CDR3 sequences, with 9% to 15% observed a single time. The sample also formed part of further work on yellow fever vaccine responses in identical twins.

Sequencing was carried out using PBMCs. Receptors originate from a woman aged 18 to 35 in good health.

The chain combines TRBV12-3 or TRBV12-4 with TRBJ1-2, with 7 bases fitting TRBD1. The CDR3 is 14 residues long. V shed 2 bases and J 4 bases; nucleotides not matched to a gene: 4. CDR3 DNA sequence: TGTGCCAGCAGTTTATGGGACAGTGGCTATGGCTACACCTTC. This codes for CASSLWDSGYGYTF.

This clonotype was seen a handful of times. This chain joins TRBV11-2 and TRBJ2-1, with 8 bases that match TRBD2. The CDR3 totals 18 residues. Germline lookup yields CDR1 SGHAT and CDR2 FQNNGV. Trimming removed 2 bases from V and 6 bases from J; junction bases left unmatched: 15. CDR3 DNA sequence: TGTGCCAGCAGCTTACGGGAGATCAGCGGGAGTTTAGGCAATGAGCAGTTCTTC. It yields the protein CASSLREISGSLGNEQFF.

The chain employs TRBV27 and TRBJ2-4, with 11 bases that match TRBD2. Germline CDR1 is MNHEY and CDR2 is SMNVEV (reference sequence). After removal of 5 bases from V and 0 bases from J, the junction contained 3 bases not matched to a gene. CDR3 length equals 16 residues. Here the CDR3 DNA reads TGTGCCAGCAGTGCGGGACTAGCGGAAGCCAAAAACATTCAGTACTTC. Translation gives CASSAGLAEAKNIQYF.

This chain links TRBV3-1 with TRBJ2-5; 9 bases are shared with TRBD1. The CDR3 contains 15 residues. Germline trimming cut 4 bases from V and 4 bases from J; bases unmatched to any gene: 7. The V gene's germline CDR1 is LGHDT and CDR2 YNNKEL (reference sequence). The CDR3 DNA sequence: TGTGCCAGCAGCCCCGGGACAGGGTTTGCAGAGACCCAGTACTTC. Protein sequence: CASSPGTGFAETQYF.